The 9 T cell receptor beta chains in this list originate from one sample, sequenced in a study of blood T cell repertoires in COVID-19. TCRdb's copy holds only in-frame clones and misses some; the assay was immunoSEQ multiplex PCR. The sample consists of 100,000 to 150,000 clones, 80% to 85% of them appearing once. What was sequenced was peripheral blood. Every receptor here comes from a woman younger than 45 who had recovered from COVID-19.

The chain joins TRBV9 to TRBJ1-6; no clear D. Per germline, CDR1 SGDLS and CDR2 YYNGEE. Between the trimmed V and J ends, which lost 4 bases and 6 bases, there was a span of 8 bases. The CDR3 is 13 residues long. CDR3 sequence reads: CASSSSPNSPLHF. CDR3 in DNA: TGTGCCAGCAGCTCCTCCCCTAATTCACCCCTCCACTTT.

The chain is built from TRBV18 and TRBJ2-3; 10 nucleotides match TRBD2. The CDR3 is 16 amino acids. Trimming cost V 3 bases and J 0 bases; bases outside gene matches: 3. Germline lookup yields CDR1 KGHSH and CDR2 LQKENI. The CDR3 is CASSPIAGGSTDTQYF. Written as DNA, the CDR3 is TGTGCCAGCTCACCGATAGCGGGGGGCAGCACAGATACGCAGTATTTT. Filled out from reference TRBV18 and TRBJ2-3, the complete variable domain reads NAGVMQNPRHLVRRRGQEARLRCSPMKGHSHVYWYRQLPEEGLKFMVYLQKENIIDESGMPKERFSAEFPKEGPSILRIQQVVRGDSAAYFCASSPIAGGSTDTQYFGPGTRLTVL.

This sequence joins TRBV24-1 and TRBJ1-6, with D maybe TRBD1 (5 bases). Germline V CDR1 and CDR2: KGHDR, SFDVKD. Trimming removed 5 bases at V and 7 bases at J, with 26 bases between. The CDR3 totals 19 residues. CDR3 DNA: TGTGCCACCAGTGTAGGTAATTCCAGGGCCCAGGTCGAGAATTCACCCCTCCACTTT. This translates into CATSVGNSRAQVENSPLHF.

The chain employs TRBV6-5 and TRBJ1-6; 7 nucleotides agree with TRBD1. The V segment lost 6 bases and the J segment 8 bases; nucleotides outside the gene matches: 4. Germline V lookup: CDR1 MNHEY, CDR2 SVGAGI. The CDR3 loop spans 13 amino acids. Here the CDR3 reads CASRTGIDSPLHF. CDR3 sequence (DNA): TGTGCCAGCAGGACAGGGATCGATTCACCCCTCCACTTT.

The rearrangement links TRBV7-2 to TRBJ2-3; possible D gene TRBD2, 5 bases. Trimming stripped 6 bases from V and 3 bases from J, with 7 bases between. The germline V gene has CDR1 SGHTA and CDR2 FQGNSA. This CDR3 has 12 residues. The CDR3 reads CASRGETDTQYF. Written as DNA, the CDR3 is TGTGCCAGCAGGGGAGAGACAGATACGCAGTATTTT.

The chain combines TRBV2 with TRBJ1-4; D is ambiguous. V was trimmed by 5 bases and J by 8 bases, leaving 12 bases between them. The germline V gene encodes CDR1 SNHLY and CDR2 FYNNEI. The CDR3 is 13 amino acids. CDR3 protein: CASSPLNSEKLFF. The CDR3 nucleotides are TGTGCCAGCAGTCCCCTAAATTCAGAAAAACTGTTTTTT. The variable domain in full, with the rest retrieved from reference TRBV2 and TRBJ1-4, is EPEVTQTPSHQVTQMGQEVILRCVPISNHLYFYWYRQILGQKVEFLVSFYNNEISEKSEIFDDQFSVERPDGSNFTLKIRSTKLEDSAMYFCASSPLNSEKLFFGSGTQLSVL.

This chain uses TRBV2 with TRBJ2-2, with TRBD1 matching over 7 bases. The V gene's germline CDR1 is SNHLY and CDR2 FYNNEI. This CDR3 region has 16 residues. Trimming at V came to 6 bases and at J to 6 bases, leaving 13 bases not matched to a gene. CDR3: CASSRVGQGVAGELFF. The DNA of the CDR3 is TGTGCCAGCAGCCGTGTTGGGCAGGGGGTGGCCGGGGAGCTGTTTTTT.

This clone came up once. The chain couples TRBV18 to TRBJ2-1; D gene uncertain. V was cut by 0 bases and J by 8 bases, with 14 bases left in between. Germline V lookup: CDR1 KGHSH, CDR2 LQKENI. The CDR3 runs to 15 residues. This chain's CDR3 is CASSPPSATFHEQFF. As DNA, the CDR3 is TGTGCCAGCTCACCACCTTCCGCCACTTTTCATGAGCAGTTCTTC.

V and J are TRBV5-3 and TRBJ1-1, with no clear D. TRBV5-3 is assigned to the ORF class and has an uncertain function. The CDR3 runs 15 residues. V lost 0 bases, J lost 2 bases, and 11 bases lay in between. CDR3 in DNA: TGTGCCAGAAGCTTGGATTTAACGGTTAACACTGAAGCTTTCTTT. Its translation: CARSLDLTVNTEAFF.